Given below is one TCR beta chain in context. This clonotype was detected a few times. Its target antigen remains unknown. Base quality data are lacking; no much larger clone is found one base away. Relative to germline, V is 3 bases shorter and J is 4 bases shorter, with 9 bases between their ends. Looking up the germline V gene (reference sequence) yields CDR1 MNHEY and CDR2 SMNVEV. The CDR3 contains 13 residues, cysteine and phenylalanine counted. Just CDR3 DNA is preserved here, 39 bases in frame from base 1. TCR cDNA was synthesized by 5'RACE template switching, which introduced a universal primer site and unique molecular identifiers. Priming of cDNA synthesis was performed from both the TCR alpha and TCR beta constant segments. Library amplification involved two PCR steps, and the second step added sample barcodes and sequencing adapters. Sequencing of libraries was performed on Illumina HiSeq 2500 (2x100 bp) or NovaSeq (2x150 bp). Turning to the authors' computational methods: Demultiplexing of reads and collapsing into UMI consensus sequences were performed with MIGEC, and V(D)J alignment was carried out with MiXCR. Clonotypes responding to the vaccine were identified with edgeR on replicate PBMC samples, with the criteria of FDR below 0.01 and a log2 fold change above 5 up to day 15. Bulk clonotypes were assigned CD4 or CD8 identity according to which sequenced CD4 or CD8 repertoire held them at higher abundance. Using fastp trimming at Q25 and MiXCR clonotype assembly, TCRdb reanalyzed the public sequencing data and kept in-frame beta chains. Here each entry gathers all rows of one CDR3 protein and keeps the most common genes and DNA. The V and J calls here are based on TCRdb, not the publication. This sample comprises around 230,000 distinct CDR3 sequences, approximately 6.8% of them detected only once. The ten largest clones capture approximately 1.1% of the sample.

This sample was taken from a study of T cells after yellow fever vaccination (dated by TCRdb to about 2019). For context, the study as a whole: The SMART-Seq v4 Ultra Low Input RNA kit was used to prepare libraries from fractions with low cell numbers. To follow T-cell clones before and after both primary and booster YFV17D yellow fever vaccination, bulk TCR alpha and beta repertoires underwent longitudinal sequencing. Two healthy male donors, one aged 18 to 30 and one aged 30 to 40 years, made up the cohort. Blood samples were taken at several timepoints before and after primary and secondary immunization, and bulk PBMC replicates and cell subsets were isolated.

The treatment or condition label on this specimen signifies: live attenuated yellow fever vaccine strain. A standard Ficoll-Paque protocol was used to isolate PBMCs from peripheral blood. Dynabeads CD4 and CD8 positive selection kits were used to isolate CD4 and CD8 T-cell fractions. RNA was extracted with TriZol from bulk PBMCs, CD4 and CD8 fractions, and dextramer-positive and dextramer-negative fractions. What the work shows at the level of the full study, not this receptor alone: Only two donors were included in the study, so the extent to which the findings can be generalized is limited. After the booster, most clones that had expanded after primary vaccination were detected again (approximately 95% of CD4 and 88% of CD8), suggesting broad maintenance of memory. A small share of clonotypes was detected in both CD4 and CD8 compartments, with the overlap likely arising from convergent recombination. Compared with the primary T-cell response, the secondary T-cell response was faster but weaker, reaching its peak on day 5 rather than on day 15. Because abundant contaminating clonotypes from the bulk population could be contained in FACS-sorted repertoires, computational filtering was required.

Sequences were derived from CD4+ T cells sorted from PBMCs, sampled on the day of the yellow fever booster vaccination. This TCR came from a young man who received the YFV17D yellow fever vaccine. This chain is built from TRBV27 and TRBJ1-2, with the identity of the D gene unclear. The nucleotides read TGTGCCAGCAGTTTCTCTCCGACCTATGGCTACACCTTC. Its translation reads: CASSFSPTYGYTF.